This TCR beta chain was documented in a study of T-cell reconstitution after alpha-beta-depleted transplantation in children. Unique molecular identifiers featured in how the TCRbeta library was prepared. TCRdb passed the PCR reads through MiXCR, listing each CDR3 protein once. The sample includes about 690,000 distinct CDR3 sequences, 15% to 20% of them seen just once. From germline, CDR1 is SGHKS and CDR2 YYEKEE (reference sequence). V trimming: 5 bases; J trimming: 3 bases; junction bases outside the gene matches: 3. The CDR3 runs to 14 residues. This clonotype was counted at least ten times. This material consisted of PBMCs from the stem cell graft donor, taken from the stem cell graft. This chain uses TRBV5-5 with TRBJ2-5; 11 bases map to TRBD2. The clonotype originates from a human donor who donated a stem cell graft to a child with acute myeloid leukemia. CDR3 loop: CASSGTSGKETQYF. The CDR3 nucleotides read TGTGCCAGCAGTGGGACTAGCGGAAAAGAGACCCAGTACTTC.